This TCR beta chain came from a study of response to subunit inactivated influenza vaccine (dated by TCRdb to between 2017 and 2018). Study-level background: Deep quantitative profiling of the T cell receptor repertoire was used in the study to follow responses to a trivalent subunit inactivated influenza vaccine.

This clonotype appeared a few times. The antigen this receptor binds is unknown. No base quality information exists; no much larger clone differs at one position. Via the germline V gene (reference sequence), CDR1 is DFQATT and CDR2 SNEGSKA. The CDR3 runs 15 amino acids, cysteine and phenylalanine included. Kept here is only the CDR3 DNA, which spans 45 bases and is read in frame from base 1. V and J are trimmed by 1 base and 5 bases, and the gene matches miss 8 bases of the junction. Broad study findings and their caveats: It was suggested by the authors that each seasonal influenza vaccination may recruit only a limited number of new T cells.

Libraries were prepared through RT-PCR. This sample was sequenced with an Illumina HiSeq 2500. Through fastp at Q25 and MiXCR, TCRdb rebuilt clones from the public reads, retaining in-frame beta chains. Each CDR3 protein gets just one entry, which takes the most common genes and DNA from the rows behind it. The sample has about 540,000 distinct CDR3 sequences on record, less than 25% of them singletons. Approximately 3% of the sample is taken by the ten largest. The same sample was also used in a study of T cells expressing NK-cell markers. As the second publication notes: 5'RACE template switching, by which a universal primer site and unique molecular identifiers were added, was used to make TCR beta cDNA libraries. In sorted CD3+CD56+NKG2C+, CD3+CD56+NKG2C- and CD3+CD56-NKG2C+ T-cell subsets from several donors, TCR beta-chain repertoires were profiled. Among the eight sequenced donors, seven were HCMV-seropositive and one was HCMV-seronegative. To restrict sorting to alphabetaTCR-expressing T cells, an anti-gammadeltaTCR antibody was added in several experiments. For five or six donors, the dominant CD3+CD56+NKG2C+ clonotypes were among the top 10 CD8+ clonotypes and accounted for about 1.0-7.5% of CD8+ T cells. Those dominant clonotypes were again the most abundant among CD3+CD56-NKG2C+ cells in several donors, at roughly 25-65%. It remained unclear whether the expanded NKG2C-expressing T cell clones were specific for HCMV antigens. All eight donors whose samples were sequenced were randomly selected healthy volunteers, three of them men and five women. HCMV-specific IgG was detected in serum with a commercial ELISA kit to determine HCMV serostatus. Ficoll density gradient centrifugation was used to isolate peripheral blood mononuclear cells from blood. CD4+ and CD8+ T cells were isolated from PBMC by magnetic immunoseparation with Miltenyi isolation kits. Priming for cDNA synthesis came from the TCR beta constant segment, and two successive PCR amplification steps followed. Sequencing of the libraries produced 2 x 150 bp reads on Illumina HiSeq 2000/2500, MiSeq or NextSeq. MIGEC handled demultiplexing of the reads and grouping by UMI, while MiTCR was used to assemble and quantify clonotypes. To exclude erroneous sequences, any TCR cDNA sequence not supported by at least two reads was discarded. The tcR package was used for downstream repertoire analysis, with clonotypes matched between fractions based on CDR3 nucleotide sequence plus V segment. VDJmatch was used to annotate antigen specificity against VDJdb, with one amino acid substitution allowed in CDR3.

The input for sequencing was CD4+ T cells sorted from PBMCs, taken 12 days after vaccination. This sequence was found in a man aged 50 to 59 who received an inactivated influenza vaccine. Donor details come from another sample of the same person, matched by shared clones. The chain is assembled from TRBV20-1 and TRBJ2-5, and 9 junctional nucleotides match TRBD1. The CDR3 amino acid sequence is: CSARAEQGATETQYF. In nucleotide form, the sequence is TGCAGTGCTAGAGCCGAACAGGGGGCGACGGAGACCCAGTACTTC.